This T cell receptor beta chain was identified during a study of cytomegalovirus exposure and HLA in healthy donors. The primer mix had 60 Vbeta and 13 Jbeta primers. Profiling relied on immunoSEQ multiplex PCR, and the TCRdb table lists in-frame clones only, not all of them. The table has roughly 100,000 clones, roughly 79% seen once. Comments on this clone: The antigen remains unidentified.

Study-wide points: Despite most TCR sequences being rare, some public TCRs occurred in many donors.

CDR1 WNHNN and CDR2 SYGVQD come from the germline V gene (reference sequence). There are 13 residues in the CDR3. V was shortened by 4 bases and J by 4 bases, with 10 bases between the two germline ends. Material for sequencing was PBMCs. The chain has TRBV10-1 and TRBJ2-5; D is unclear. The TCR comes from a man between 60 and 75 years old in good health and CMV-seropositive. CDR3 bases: TGCGCCAGCAGTGTGGTTAGTGGAGAGACCCAGTACTTC. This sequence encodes CASSVVSGETQYF.